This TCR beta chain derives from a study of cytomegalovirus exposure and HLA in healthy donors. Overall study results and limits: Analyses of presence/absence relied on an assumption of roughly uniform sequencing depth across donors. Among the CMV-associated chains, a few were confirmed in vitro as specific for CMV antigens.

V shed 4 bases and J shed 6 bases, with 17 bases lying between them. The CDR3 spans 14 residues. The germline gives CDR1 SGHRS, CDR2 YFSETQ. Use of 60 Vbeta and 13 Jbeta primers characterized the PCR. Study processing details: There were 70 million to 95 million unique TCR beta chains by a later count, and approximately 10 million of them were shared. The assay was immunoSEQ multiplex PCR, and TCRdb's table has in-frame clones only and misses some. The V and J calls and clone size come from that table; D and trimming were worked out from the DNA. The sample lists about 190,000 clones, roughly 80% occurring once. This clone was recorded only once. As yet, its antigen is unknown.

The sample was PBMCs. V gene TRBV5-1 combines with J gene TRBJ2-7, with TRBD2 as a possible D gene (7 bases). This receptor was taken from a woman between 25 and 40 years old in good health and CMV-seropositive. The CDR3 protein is CASSEGGGGSEQYF. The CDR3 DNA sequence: TGCGCCAGCAGCGAGGGAGGGGGGGGAAGCGAGCAGTACTTC.